This T cell receptor (beta chain) was sequenced during a study of glioma-infiltrating T cells after dendritic cell vaccination. Study summary: Dendritic cells derived from monocytes and pulsed with autologous tumor lysate formed the vaccine.

This CDR3 is built from 13 residues. V was cut by 7 bases and J by 8 bases, with 14 bases left in between. In germline, CDR1 is SNHLY, CDR2 FYNNEI. The primer mix had 60 V beta and 13 J beta primers. The data were produced by immunoSEQ multiplex PCR, yet TCRdb's version contains in-frame clones alone and is incomplete. The sample holds about 76,000 clones; around 86% are singletons and the top ten take 2% to 2.5%. This clone was counted between two and nine times. Time point defined: after dendritic cell vaccination, including at tumor progression/relapse. None of the glioblastoma patients had an isocitrate dehydrogenase mutation. PBMC were collected before vaccination, two weeks after the third vaccination, and at progression.

The sequencing here drew on blood, taken after dendritic cell vaccination. The receptor was derived from a human donor with glioblastoma. The chain combines TRBV2 with TRBJ1-4; possible D gene TRBD1, 6 bases. The CDR3 sequence: CASIQGRGEKLFF. The CDR3 nucleotides read TGTGCCAGCATACAGGGACGGGGAGAAAAACTGTTTTTT.